These T cell receptor beta chains were read from a single sample in a study of monozygotic twins with inflammatory bowel disease. One entry per CDR3 protein, without DNA, is what TCRdb gives after re-calling the 5' RACE reads. This sample's clone table lists 200,000 to 250,000 distinct CDR3 sequences. Material: blood. The receptors stem from a human donor with ulcerative colitis or Crohn's disease, or a healthy co-twin of an affected twin (not recorded which). The CDR3 runs from the conserved cysteine through the conserved F or W.

v_gene: TRBV5-1; j_gene: TRBJ1-2; len: 15; CDR3aa: CASSSPEAGTGGYTF
v_gene: TRBV20-1; j_gene: TRBJ1-2; len: 13; CDR3aa: CSHRGYANYGYTF
v_gene: TRBV29-1; j_gene: TRBJ2-5; len: 16; CDR3aa: CSVESLSSGGQETQYF
v_gene: TRBV11-3; j_gene: TRBJ2-1; len: 13; CDR3aa: CASSLVRDNEQFF
v_gene: TRBV5-1; j_gene: TRBJ1-1; len: 11; CDR3aa: CASSSDSEAFF
v_gene: TRBV5-1; j_gene: TRBJ2-7; len: 13; CDR3aa: CASSGTGLIEQYF
v_gene: TRBV5-1; j_gene: TRBJ2-2; len: 15; CDR3aa: CASSFQGVGTGELFF
v_gene: TRBV20-1; j_gene: TRBJ1-2; len: 13; CDR3aa: CSATGRGGVGYTF
v_gene: TRBV12-3/TRBV12-4; j_gene: TRBJ1-1; len: 12; CDR3aa: CASNLGGTEAFF
v_gene: TRBV18; j_gene: TRBJ2-3; len: 17; CDR3aa: CASSPGYAPKGGDTQYF
v_gene: TRBV10-3; j_gene: TRBJ2-3; len: 14; CDR3aa: CAISWGQRGDTQYF
v_gene: TRBV20-1; j_gene: TRBJ2-1; len: 15; CDR3aa: CSARDYSLSVNEQFF
v_gene: TRBV12-3/TRBV12-4; j_gene: TRBJ1-6; len: 17; CDR3aa: CASSLTRGFGYNSPLHF
v_gene: TRBV20-1; j_gene: TRBJ2-1; len: 17; CDR3aa: CSARSPFGPGERNEQFF